This is a list of T cell receptor beta chains from one sample in a study of human CD8 memory T cell subsets. TCRdb re-called the 5' RACE reads; every CDR3 protein appears as one record, without DNA. Reported are 7,000 to 9,500 distinct CDR3 sequences; the ten largest clones contain 20% to 25%. Sequencing was done on a sample of CD8+ T cells from PBMCs. These receptors came from a human donor in good health. Both conserved end residues are part of each CDR3. The order of the fields is J gene, V gene, CDR3 length, clone size, CDR3 protein. The size entry is marked missing in some rows and otherwise reads once, few, many or a size class.

j_gene: TRBJ2-7; v_gene: TRBV9; len: 15; abundance: NA; CDR3aa: CASSSGTYGLYEQYF
j_gene: TRBJ2-3; v_gene: TRBV29-1; len: 19; abundance: medium-sized; CDR3aa: CSVEDSTSGRRQLIDTQYF
j_gene: TRBJ1-5; v_gene: TRBV7-2; len: 15; abundance: NA; CDR3aa: CASTPMDRGEQPQHF
j_gene: TRBJ2-7; v_gene: TRBV6-5; len: 12; abundance: NA; CDR3aa: CASSRDNYEQYF
j_gene: TRBJ2-7; v_gene: TRBV29-1; len: 16; abundance: NA; CDR3aa: CSVEKDAGTSGYEQYF
j_gene: TRBJ2-1; v_gene: TRBV2; len: 12; abundance: NA; CDR3aa: CASSEIYHEQFF
j_gene: TRBJ2-7; v_gene: TRBV4-1; len: 16; abundance: NA; CDR3aa: CASSQDYSAGTYEQYF
j_gene: TRBJ2-7; v_gene: TRBV28; len: 15; abundance: medium-sized; CDR3aa: CASSSPLRGVYEQYF
j_gene: TRBJ2-7; v_gene: TRBV13; len: 15; abundance: NA; CDR3aa: CASSLRGSPSREQYF
j_gene: TRBJ2-7; v_gene: TRBV10-2; len: 16; abundance: NA; CDR3aa: CASSESLAGADDEQYF
j_gene: TRBJ2-7; v_gene: TRBV2; len: 16; abundance: medium-sized; CDR3aa: CASSAGQHSGSYEQYF
j_gene: TRBJ1-2; v_gene: TRBV14; len: 15; abundance: NA; CDR3aa: CASSRLRQGDNGYTF
j_gene: TRBJ2-2; v_gene: TRBV9; len: 15; abundance: NA; CDR3aa: CASSPSATQGGELFF
j_gene: TRBJ2-1; v_gene: TRBV29-1; len: 14; abundance: NA; CDR3aa: CSVESAGGYNEQFF
j_gene: TRBJ2-1; v_gene: TRBV6-2/TRBV6-3; len: 21; abundance: NA; CDR3aa: CASRGKAEDELLGLFRNEQFF
j_gene: TRBJ2-7; v_gene: TRBV9; len: 15; abundance: NA; CDR3aa: CASSVAGGPPYEQYF
j_gene: TRBJ2-7; v_gene: TRBV5-6; len: 17; abundance: NA; CDR3aa: CASSLASRLASSYEQYF
j_gene: TRBJ2-1; v_gene: TRBV27; len: 13; abundance: NA; CDR3aa: CASSLDRANEQFF
j_gene: TRBJ2-1; v_gene: TRBV19; len: 15; abundance: NA; CDR3aa: CASSTQLSGNNEQFF
j_gene: TRBJ2-7; v_gene: TRBV15; len: 14; abundance: NA; CDR3aa: CATSRDVYSYEQYF
j_gene: TRBJ2-3; v_gene: TRBV5-1; len: 15; abundance: NA; CDR3aa: CATNGGQGHADTQYF
j_gene: TRBJ1-2; v_gene: TRBV20-1; len: 13; abundance: NA; CDR3aa: CSATGTGFYGYTF
j_gene: TRBJ2-1; v_gene: TRBV4-2; len: 14; abundance: NA; CDR3aa: CASSFPSRQNEQFF
j_gene: TRBJ1-2; v_gene: TRBV29-1; len: 12; abundance: NA; CDR3aa: CSVERDSPGYTF
j_gene: TRBJ2-1; v_gene: TRBV28; len: 14; abundance: medium-sized; CDR3aa: CASQGLLGDNEQFF
j_gene: TRBJ2-2; v_gene: TRBV7-9; len: 14; abundance: NA; CDR3aa: CAAPGPENTGELFF
j_gene: TRBJ2-3; v_gene: TRBV10-1; len: 14; abundance: NA; CDR3aa: CASSRDFNTDTQYF
j_gene: TRBJ1-3; v_gene: TRBV2; len: 12; abundance: NA; CDR3aa: CASRGTGNTIYF
j_gene: TRBJ2-3; v_gene: TRBV27; len: 15; abundance: NA; CDR3aa: CASSLSGGGTDTQYF
j_gene: TRBJ1-5; v_gene: TRBV20-1; len: 14; abundance: NA; CDR3aa: CSARDPYSNQPQHF
j_gene: TRBJ1-4; v_gene: TRBV6-6; len: 14; abundance: NA; CDR3aa: CASSYTGMNEKLFF
j_gene: TRBJ2-2; v_gene: TRBV10-2; len: 12; abundance: medium-sized; CDR3aa: CASSESHGELFF
j_gene: TRBJ2-7; v_gene: TRBV29-1; len: 14; abundance: medium-sized; CDR3aa: CSVDPGDSSYEQYF
j_gene: TRBJ2-7; v_gene: TRBV29-1; len: 13; abundance: NA; CDR3aa: CSVFDTESYEQYF
j_gene: TRBJ2-7; v_gene: TRBV11-2; len: 16; abundance: NA; CDR3aa: CASSLGGTWGVYEQYF
j_gene: TRBJ2-5; v_gene: TRBV7-3; len: 15; abundance: NA; CDR3aa: CASSLSAGPQETQYF
j_gene: TRBJ1-5; v_gene: TRBV7-8; len: 13; abundance: NA; CDR3aa: CASSSNHNQPQHF
j_gene: TRBJ2-1; v_gene: TRBV29-1; len: 13; abundance: medium-sized; CDR3aa: CSVFGGWYNEQFF
j_gene: TRBJ2-5; v_gene: TRBV9; len: 15; abundance: medium-sized; CDR3aa: CASSVAGTGQETQYF
j_gene: TRBJ2-1; v_gene: TRBV4-1; len: 16; abundance: large; CDR3aa: CASSQDLASSYNEQFF
j_gene: TRBJ2-2; v_gene: TRBV5-5; len: 13; abundance: NA; CDR3aa: CASSLWDTGELFF
j_gene: TRBJ2-1; v_gene: TRBV7-6; len: 18; abundance: medium-sized; CDR3aa: CASSLCIRDRDKCNEQFF
j_gene: TRBJ2-7; v_gene: TRBV5-4; len: 13; abundance: NA; CDR3aa: CASSTDRSYEQYF
j_gene: TRBJ2-2; v_gene: TRBV28; len: 14; abundance: NA; CDR3aa: CASSPYRLGGELFF
j_gene: TRBJ2-7; v_gene: TRBV20-1; len: 14; abundance: NA; CDR3aa: CSARTGSPSYEQYF
j_gene: TRBJ2-7; v_gene: TRBV20-1; len: 14; abundance: medium-sized; CDR3aa: CSAREGTGPLEQYF
j_gene: TRBJ1-6; v_gene: TRBV27; len: 15; abundance: NA; CDR3aa: CASSTRQGYNSPLHF
j_gene: TRBJ2-5; v_gene: TRBV4-1; len: 15; abundance: medium-sized; CDR3aa: CASSHSPGSQETQYF
j_gene: TRBJ2-1; v_gene: TRBV24-1; len: 16; abundance: NA; CDR3aa: CATSDYSGRRMDEQFF
j_gene: TRBJ2-7; v_gene: TRBV4-1; len: 15; abundance: NA; CDR3aa: CASSHPGTGGYEQYF
j_gene: TRBJ1-2; v_gene: TRBV7-8; len: 15; abundance: NA; CDR3aa: CASSSVGGANYGYTF
j_gene: TRBJ2-7; v_gene: TRBV4-2; len: 14; abundance: NA; CDR3aa: CASSQGSGAYEQYF
j_gene: TRBJ1-2; v_gene: TRBV27; len: 18; abundance: NA; CDR3aa: CASSSTDPGQVTNYGYTF
j_gene: TRBJ2-7; v_gene: TRBV19; len: 11; abundance: NA; CDR3aa: CASQGSVEQYF
j_gene: TRBJ2-7; v_gene: TRBV3-1; len: 17; abundance: NA; CDR3aa: CASSHRTGTGDSYEQYF
j_gene: TRBJ2-2; v_gene: TRBV15; len: 16; abundance: NA; CDR3aa: CATSTPPGLYPGELFF
j_gene: TRBJ1-5; v_gene: TRBV20-1; len: 14; abundance: medium-sized; CDR3aa: CSAREGYSNQPQHF
j_gene: TRBJ2-4; v_gene: TRBV7-6; len: 12; abundance: NA; CDR3aa: CASSLGNNIQYF
j_gene: TRBJ1-2; v_gene: TRBV2; len: 15; abundance: NA; CDR3aa: CASSRGQSSNYGYTF